This T cell receptor beta chain was recorded in a study of cytomegalovirus exposure and HLA in healthy donors. The PCR ran on 60 Vbeta and 13 Jbeta primers. TCRdb keeps only in-frame clones here, not all; method: immunoSEQ multiplex PCR. Altogether under 150,000 clones are present, 70% to 85% being singletons, with the ten largest covering less than 3%. Study-wide results and limits: The investigators catalogued about 170 TCR beta chains as cytomegalovirus-associated. In a later analysis, an Asian-associated ancestry cluster reportedly showed fewer N-insertions than the approximately 640-donor mean.

This clone was detected a few times. Its antigen remains unknown. V dropped 4 bases and J dropped 13; count of bases not matched to a gene: 11. Looked up from germline, CDR1 is SEHNR and CDR2 is FQNEAQ (reference sequence). CDR3 length: 14 amino acids. This chain joins TRBV7-9 and TRBJ1-4; TRBD1 aligns across 8 bases. The sequencing input was PBMCs. The TCR was taken from a male donor in good health and CMV-seronegative. The CDR3 protein is CASSSGTGRAGLFF. The CDR3 region has the DNA TGTGCCAGCAGCTCCGGGACAGGCCGGGCGGGACTGTTTTTT. The full variable domain, completed using reference TRBV7-9 and TRBJ1-4, is DTGVSQNPRHKITKRGQNVTFRCDPISEHNRLYWYRQTLGQGPEFLTYFQNEAQLEKSRLLSDRFSAERPKGSFSTLEIQRTEQGDSAMYLCASSSGTGRAGLFFGSGTQLSVL.